This record looks at one T cell receptor beta chain sequence and its context. This clone has a single count. The antigen it binds to is not known. The junction and the germline gene differ at one end; a read error may be behind it. Spanning cysteine to phenylalanine, the CDR3 consists of 16 amino acids. The read is trimmed to its CDR3 DNA, 48 bases read in frame from base 1. The germline V gene specifies MGHRA as CDR1 and YSYEKL as CDR2. These data originate in a study of cytomegalovirus exposure and HLA in healthy donors (dated by TCRdb to about 2017). About the full investigation: In an earlier analysis of under 600 of the donors, less than 350 Gb of sequence data and roughly 100 million unique TCR beta sequences from about 180 million T cells were reported. Roughly 310 gigabases of sequencing data and tens of millions of unique TCR sequences were included in an early release covering roughly 600 HLA-typed donors. Among the 398 genotyped donors, approximately 82% belonged to the genetic ancestry cluster associated with self-reported Caucasian donors. The study aimed to test whether signatures of past pathogen exposure could be identified by cataloging public T cell receptors. The study profiled the T cell repertoires of about 720 subjects by immunosequencing and related them to cytomegalovirus serostatus. A separate validation cohort of 100 to 150 different subjects was used in addition to the 666-subject first cohort. To predict cytomegalovirus infection status, the study combined high-throughput TCR immunosequencing, statistical association of individual TCRs with disease status, and machine learning. To study patterns of TCR occurrence, a later analysis re-analyzed previously published TCR beta repertoires from several hundred donors and added high-resolution HLA genotyping. The later analysis used no new phenotypic data to find candidate immune exposures, relying instead on TCR beta sequences and their occurrence across donors. An earlier analysis of several hundred of the donors applied high-throughput TCR beta sequencing to assess whether each TCR beta V gene segment acted as functional or pseudogenic. Donor age, sex, ethnicity and CMV serostatus were collected together with the repertoire data. A later genetic analysis took genome-wide SNP genotypes for about 55% of the 666 donors and used that subset as a discovery cohort. Every repertoire in the discovery cohort had been generated on one and the same sequencing platform. HLA typing covered class I and class II loci at four-digit resolution. The number of donors typed differed by locus, with about 620-630 for A, B, C, DRB1 and DQB1, more than 500 for DQA1, about 610 for DPA1, and 472 for DPB1. Roughly five DR-DQ haplotypes were handled as single units for association and clustering because linkage in the cohort was strong. Across around 400 genotyped donors of the cohort, an average of roughly 230,000 unique TCR beta nucleotide sequences per donor were sequenced, and roughly 17% of those sequences were non-productive. What the authors observed across the whole study: The sequencing pipeline was judged likely to have produced a cluster of highly shared sequence variants as a technical artifact. In a later analysis, HLA-associated TCR beta chains were found to be more clonally expanded and to have lower generation probabilities than equally common non-associated chains. Linkage disequilibrium might explain the correlated functional status among segregating V segments, but an unknown experimental factor could not be ruled out. According to a later analysis, parvovirus B19, influenza, CMV and Epstein-Barr virus appeared linked to several top co-occurrence clusters. The study listed approximately 160 TCR beta chains as associated with cytomegalovirus. Broadly in line with IMGT annotations, most TCR beta V segments showed up in productive rearrangements about 87% or about 30% of the time in an earlier analysis of roughly 590 of the donors. CMV serostatus was the only immune exposure information available for the cohort. Presence/absence analyses assumed roughly uniform sequencing depth across donors, an assumption that may not hold. Some IMGT-functional V segments, including TRBV6-2 and TRBV6-3, could not be distinguished by the 87-base-pair reads and were therefore excluded. In a later analysis, the rate of TCR association differed among HLA loci, with DRB1 alleles having the most associated TCRs and HLA-C alleles having the fewest. Because HLA typing was missing for some donors at each locus, association tests included only the typed subset. When HLA alleles, especially DR and DQ, strongly co-occurred, TCR associations were difficult to assign to individual alleles. A further reported finding was that TCR beta sequences accurately predicted the HLA-A and HLA-B alleles for most subjects in the first cohort. In this cohort, only TCR beta chains were sequenced, and detectable features were limited by the absence of alpha or paired-chain data. A later genetic analysis associated a missense DCLRE1C variant with V-gene and J-gene trimming of TCR beta chains, and an independent cohort replicated the association. According to a later genetic analysis, donors in an Asian-associated ancestry cluster had fewer N-insertions in productive TCRs than the approximately 630-donor mean. In a later analysis, around 17,000 TCR beta sequences were associated with specific HLA alleles at a false discovery rate of 0.05. Over 15 rarely observed V segments, including chromosome 9 orphons, were excluded from the earlier analysis of just under 600 of the donors because counts were too low. In vitro tests confirmed that a few of the cytomegalovirus-associated TCR beta chains recognize cytomegalovirus antigens. Cytomegalovirus status was reported to be diagnosed by the classifier with high specificity and sensitivity in both the original and validation cohorts. It was suggested by the authors that the approach could potentially be generalized to other disease states and immunological phenotypes. Most TCR sequences were observed very rarely across donors, whereas some public TCRs were present in many individuals. A later analysis found that most CMV-associated TCR beta chains appeared HLA-restricted, with HLA associations seemingly driven largely by CMV exposure.

Library prep was done by the immunoSEQ multiplex PCR assay. For the multiplex PCR, a mixture combining 60 forward primers for TCR Vbeta segments and 13 reverse primers for TCR Jbeta segments was used. The CDR3 region of rearranged TCR beta genes was amplified from genomic DNA by a multiplex PCR assay. The amplified TCR beta libraries were sequenced on the Illumina HiSeq System as 87-base-pair reads. The study's processing was this. Across the roughly 600 repertoires, a later analysis counted 80 million or so unique TCR beta chains, around 11 million of which were shared by at least two donors. Raw reads were error-corrected and collapsed into unique sequences with a nearest-neighbor algorithm that merged closely related sequences to remove PCR and sequencing errors. V, D and J gene segments were assigned by aligning CDR3 sequences to IMGT reference sequences. For a sequence to be retained, at least a six-nucleotide match to both a V gene segment and a J gene segment was required. A rearrangement was called productive if the CDR3 had no stop codons and remained in frame with V and J, and every other rearrangement was called non-productive. CDR3 was defined according to IMGT convention as the region running from the second conserved V-encoded cysteine to the conserved J-encoded phenylalanine. The earlier analysis of more than 450 of the donors excluded sequences that lacked an unambiguous match to a single V gene segment. An earlier analysis of 500 to 600 of the donors classified V segments as functional when productive rearrangements were above 56.7% and as segregating when the standard deviation between donors was above 5%. A statistical classification framework was developed to diagnose cytomegalovirus status using the catalog of TCR beta chain sequences. A later analysis assigned V and J genes by comparing TCR nucleotide sequences with IMGT/GENE-DB human TR gene sequences. The TCRdist pipeline was used in a later analysis to assign CDR3 sequences and most-parsimonious VDJ recombination scenarios. In a later analysis, each TCR beta chain was defined by its CDR3 amino acid sequence together with its V-gene family, and reads without a unique V-gene family were excluded. A later analysis removed 550 to 700 highly shared, low-generation-probability nucleotide sequences to deal with suspected cross-contamination and a sequencing artifact. For each public chain, a later analysis derived a clonal expansion index from normalized ranks of inferred template counts within each repertoire. Generation probabilities in a later analysis came from a VDJ recombination model fitted to out-of-frame rearrangements, and those results were checked against IGoR. In a later analysis, TCR-TCR, TCR-HLA and TCR-CMV co-occurrence was scored with hypergeometric tests, and a repertoire-size bias correction was applied to TCR pairs. False discovery rates were estimated in a later analysis by permuting HLA or CMV assignments 20 times. In a later analysis, co-occurring TCRs were grouped with DBSCAN, and TCRdist sequence similarity was added when clustering was performed within HLA-allele-positive subsets. Repertoires with fewer than 30,000 or more than 120,000 public chains, plus five repertoires with anomalous nucleotide sharing, were excluded from co-occurrence clustering. The table was pulled from immuneACCESS by TCRdb, which kept in-frame rearrangements only. Such tables lose some clones; where checked, under half of the loss comes from unresolved V genes, and the rest has no known cause. V, J and clone size are those of that table, while D and trimming were read from the DNA. The sample table shows roughly 100,000 clones, and around four fifths are seen once. Of the sample, around 3.6% falls within the top ten clones.

In total, fewer than 750 healthy bone marrow donors made up the cohort. All cohort members were sampled while nominally healthy, although unrecorded immune exposures were likely present. The donor was CMV seropositive and belonged to the group of more than 250 seropositive cohort members. A peripheral blood sample was collected from each donor, and TCR beta sequencing was performed on peripheral blood mononuclear cells. The Qiagen DNeasy Blood Extraction Kit was used to extract genomic DNA from the blood cell samples. Sequencing was performed on PBMCs. The TCR sequence derives from a female donor in good health and CMV-seropositive. The V and J segments used are TRBV4-1 and TRBJ1-6, with no confidently assigned D gene. The nucleotides are TGCGCCAGCAGCCAAGGGCCCGCGGGGTATAATCCACCCCTCCACTTT. This encodes CASSQGPAGYNPPLHF.